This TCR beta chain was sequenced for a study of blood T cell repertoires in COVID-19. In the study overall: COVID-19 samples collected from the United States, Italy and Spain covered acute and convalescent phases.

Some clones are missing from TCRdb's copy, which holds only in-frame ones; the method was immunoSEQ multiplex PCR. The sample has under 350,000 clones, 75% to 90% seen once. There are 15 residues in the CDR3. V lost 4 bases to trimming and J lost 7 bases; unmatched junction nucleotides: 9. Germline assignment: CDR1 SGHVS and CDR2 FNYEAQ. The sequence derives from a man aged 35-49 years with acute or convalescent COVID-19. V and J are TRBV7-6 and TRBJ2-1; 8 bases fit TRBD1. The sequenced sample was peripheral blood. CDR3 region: CASSSQGEVGNEQFF. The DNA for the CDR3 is TGTGCCAGCAGCTCACAGGGGGAGGTAGGGAATGAGCAGTTCTTC.